The text below deals with one T cell receptor (beta chain). This entry belongs to a study of blood T cell repertoires in COVID-19. At the level of the study: COVID-19 samples, acute and convalescent, were from the United States, Italy and Spain. PBMCs, B-cell-depleted T cells, or T cells were the source of the cDNA or gDNA that made up the material.

CDR3 length: 14 residues. The junction had 8 bases not matched to a gene; V was cut back by 6 bases and J by 3 bases. Germline CDR1 is MNHNS and CDR2 is SASEGT. Assay used: immunoSEQ multiplex PCR; TCRdb lists only in-frame clones, some missing. The sample holds 200,000 to 250,000 clones; about 80% are singletons and the top ten take 7.8%. It was during active infection that Seattle patients were enrolled and then longitudinally followed. The sequence came from a woman older than 75 with COVID-19, enrolled during active disease. Material for sequencing was peripheral blood. This sequence joins TRBV6-1 and TRBJ2-7, with TRBD1 identical over 7 bases. As DNA, the CDR3 is TGTGCCAGCAGCACACCTGGGACAGACTACGAGCAGTACTTC. Residues: CASSTPGTDYEQYF.